The next 26 T cell receptor beta chains were all read from a single sample in a study of T cells in tuberculosis. Some clones are missing from TCRdb's copy, which holds only in-frame ones; the method was immunoSEQ multiplex PCR. The repertoire consists of about 30,000 clones, with approximately 94% occurring once and the leading ten covering around 8.5%. Sequencing was done on a sample of PBMCs. The receptors originated from a donor aged 10-29 years with latent tuberculosis or without tuberculosis infection.

The chain carries TRBV6-1 and TRBJ1-5; maybe TRBD1 (5 bases). The V gene's germline CDR1 is MNHNS and CDR2 SASEGT. The length of the CDR3 is 13 residues. Trimming left V 3 bases short and J 6 bases short, with 9 bases between. The CDR3, as DNA: TGTGCCAGCAGTGAGGGGCGAGGTCAGCCCCAGCATTTT. Protein product: CASSEGRGQPQHF.

CDR3 coding DNA: TGTGCTAGTGGTCCCCGGACAGGGGGATACGAGGAGACCCAGTACTTC. The encoded protein is CASGPRTGGYEETQYF. V and J are TRBV12-5 and TRBJ2-5, with 10 bases lining up with TRBD1. Per germline, CDR1 LGHNT and CDR2 FRNRAP. J was trimmed by 5 bases and V by 5 bases; bases with no gene match: 11. The CDR3 extends over 16 amino acids.

In regard to this clone: Sequence at one end of the junction differs from germline and may be a read error. This chain links TRBV6-5 with TRBJ1-5, with 7 positions matching TRBD1. The germline gives CDR1 MNHEY, CDR2 SVGAGI. This CDR3 is 15 amino acids long. The CDR3, as DNA: TGTGCCAGCAGGACCTACCGGGACAGCACTCAGCCCCAGCATTTT. Encoded protein: CASRTYRDSTQPQHF.

V gene TRBV19 combines with J gene TRBJ2-7; 9 nucleotides match TRBD1. Trimming removed 5 bases from V and 4 bases from J; junction bases left unmatched: 6. This CDR3 is 14 amino acids long. The V gene's germline CDR1 is LNHDA and CDR2 SQIVND (reference sequence). The CDR3 protein is CASSSRDREYEQYF. The CDR3, as DNA: TGTGCCAGTAGTTCCCGGGACAGGGAGTACGAGCAGTACTTC.

This rearrangement joins TRBV5-1 to TRBJ1-1; D gene unclear. The CDR3 consists of 12 residues. V was trimmed by 0 bases and J by 6 bases, leaving 6 bases between them. The germline V gene has CDR1 SGHRS and CDR2 YFSETQ. The CDR3, as DNA: TGCGCCAGCAGCTTGGGGGCCTCTGAAGCTTTCTTT. Translation: CASSLGASEAFF.

The V and J genes are TRBV21-1 and TRBJ2-1; the table's D call of TRBD1 was not tested on the DNA. TRBV21-1 is assigned pseudogene status. CDR3 length: 15 residues. CDR3 sequence reads: CATVDRGRSEGEQFF. The DNA for the CDR3 is TGTGCCACCGTTGACAGGGGTAGAAGTGAGGGTGAGCAGTTCTTC.

The chain links TRBV13 to TRBJ2-2; D is ambiguous. Per germline, CDR1 PRHDT and CDR2 FYEKMQ (reference sequence). Trimming shortened V by 5 bases and J by 6 bases, and 7 bases separated the two germline ends. The CDR3 spans 12 residues. The CDR3 bases are TGTGCCAGCAGCACCTACCCCGGGGAGCTGTTTTTT. Residues: CASSTYPGELFF.

The chain couples TRBV5-1 to TRBJ2-5, with a possible D match to TRBD1 (6 bases). This CDR3 contains 17 residues. V lost 3 bases and J 0 bases, leaving 18 bases between the germline ends. Germline assignment: CDR1 SGHRS and CDR2 YFSETQ. The CDR3 loop is CASSSPQAGANQETQYF. CDR3 nucleotides: TGCGCCAGCAGCTCCCCCCAGGCAGGGGCCAACCAAGAGACCCAGTACTTC.

The V and J genes are TRBV7-2 and TRBJ2-7; TRBD1 is a possible D gene (5 bases). The germline V gene encodes CDR1 SGHTA and CDR2 FQGNSA. The CDR3 covers 15 residues. The V end lost 8 bases, the J end lost 3 bases, and 20 bases lay between the germline ends. For the CDR3, the DNA is TGTGCCAGCCGCCCGAAGGGGCTTACCCTCTACGAGCAGTACTTC. Encoded protein: CASRPKGLTLYEQYF.

The rearrangement joins TRBV19 to TRBJ2-5; D is perhaps TRBD1 (7 bases). The V end lost 5 bases, the J end lost 5 bases, and 15 bases lay between the germline ends. This CDR3 spans 14 amino acids. Germline V gene sequence: CDR1 LNHDA, CDR2 SQIVND (reference sequence). CDR3 region: CASSPQGGPETQYF. Here the CDR3 DNA reads TGTGCCAGTAGTCCCCAGGGGGGTCCCGAGACCCAGTACTTC.

The chain is built from TRBV5-4 and TRBJ1-2, with TRBD1 matching 8 bases. This CDR3 contains 15 residues. V lost 4 bases and J lost 4; bases outside the gene matches: 9. Germline V gene data show CDR1 as SGHNT and CDR2 as YYREEE (reference sequence). The CDR3: CASSDRGSSFYGYTF. The CDR3 nucleotides are TGTGCCAGCAGCGACAGGGGTAGCTCCTTCTATGGCTACACCTTC.

The V gene is TRBV29-1, the J gene TRBJ2-1; no reliable D call. The CDR3 runs 11 residues. Trimming left V 6 bases short and J 9 bases short, with 12 bases between. The germline gives CDR1 SQVTM, CDR2 ANQGSEA. The CDR3 sequence: CSVIKEVEQFF. In DNA form, the CDR3 reads TGCAGCGTGATAAAAGAGGTTGAGCAGTTCTTC.

The rearrangement links TRBV7-3 to TRBJ2-2; D ambiguous. The CDR3 sequence is 13 residues long. From germline, CDR1 is SGHTA and CDR2 FQGTGA. Deletions cut 5 bases from V and 0 bases from J, with 4 bases between. The CDR3 nucleotides read TGTGCCAGCAGCCCCTCGAACACCGGGGAGCTGTTTTTT. It is translated as CASSPSNTGELFF.

This clone was detected a few times. The rearrangement joins TRBV4-2 to TRBJ2-1, with no clear D. V lost 1 base and J 7 bases, leaving 8 bases between the germline ends. The germline CDR1 and CDR2 sequences are LGHNA and YNFKEQ. The CDR3 is 13 residues long. The CDR3 is CASSQALTNEQFF. The DNA for the CDR3 is TGTGCCAGCAGCCAAGCTCTCACAAATGAGCAGTTCTTC.

This chain uses TRBV2 with TRBJ2-1, with 9 bases that match TRBD1. This CDR3 has 15 amino acids. Trimming took 6 bases from V and 7 from J; bases not matched to a gene: 10. Germline CDR1 reads SNHLY; CDR2 reads FYNNEI. The CDR3 reads CASRGGTGSGNEQFF. The CDR3 nucleotides are TGTGCCAGCAGGGGGGGGACAGGGTCTGGGAATGAGCAGTTCTTC. Full variable domain (outside the CDR3, taken from reference TRBV2 and TRBJ2-1): EPEVTQTPSHQVTQMGQEVILRCVPISNHLYFYWYRQILGQKVEFLVSFYNNEISEKSEIFDDQFSVERPDGSNFTLKIRSTKLEDSAMYFCASRGGTGSGNEQFFGPGTRLTVL.

The V and J genes are TRBV11-2 and TRBJ2-3, with D perhaps TRBD2 (5 bases). Trimming stripped 3 bases from V and 4 bases from J, with 17 bases between. The V gene's germline CDR1 is SGHAT and CDR2 FQNNGV. CDR3 length: 16 residues. CDR3 residues: CASSFMGAASADTQYF. CDR3 nucleotide sequence: TGTGCCAGCAGCTTTATGGGAGCGGCGAGCGCAGATACGCAGTATTTT.

The chain carries TRBV11-2 and TRBJ2-7; 9 bases match TRBD1. CDR3 length equals 17 residues. The V gene end was trimmed by 0 bases and the J gene end by 1 base; junction bases not matched to a gene: 7. The germline V gene has CDR1 SGHAT and CDR2 FQNNGV. DNA for the CDR3: TGTGCCAGCAGCTTAGATTGGGGGACAGGGTTTTCCTACGAGCAGTACTTC. This gives the protein CASSLDWGTGFSYEQYF.

This sequence joins TRBV12-2 and TRBJ2-7; the table gives TRBD1 as D, unverified against the DNA. TRBV12-2 counts as a pseudogene. The CDR3 spans 17 residues. The CDR3 DNA sequence: TGTGCAAGTCGCTTAGTGGGGATTGACAGACTTACCTACGAGCAGTACTTC. Residues: CASRLVGIDRLTYEQYF.

The CDR3 loop is CASSELAEPTDTQYF. The CDR3 DNA sequence: TGTGCCAGCAGTGAACTAGCGGAGCCCACAGATACGCAGTATTTT. This chain uses TRBV6-4 with TRBJ2-3; 8 bases line up with TRBD2. The CDR3 consists of 15 residues. Unmatched junction bases numbered 4, after V lost 3 bases and J lost 2 bases. In germline, CDR1 is MRHNA, CDR2 SNTAGT.

The rearrangement joins TRBV4-1 to TRBJ1-3; TRBD1 matches 8 bases. The J segment lost 0 bases and the V segment lost 3 bases, leaving 4 bases of the junction unmatched. Germline lookup yields CDR1 MGHRA and CDR2 YSYEKL. This CDR3 comprises 16 residues. CDR3 bases: TGCGCCAGCAGCCACCTACAGGGGGGCTCTGGAAACACCATATATTTT. Its protein product is CASSHLQGGSGNTIYF.

The chain joins TRBV7-9 to TRBJ1-4, with TRBD1 matching over 9 bases. The CDR3 covers 15 residues. Germline-derived CDR1 and CDR2 are SEHNR and FQNEAQ (reference sequence). Germline trimming cut 6 bases from V and 8 bases from J; bases unmatched to any gene: 10. CDR3 in DNA: TGTGCCAGCAGTTTCGCACAGACAGGGGGGGAAAAACTGTTTTTT. Its protein is CASSFAQTGGEKLFF.

The V call is TRBV6-5, the J call TRBJ1-5, with D perhaps TRBD1 (5 bases). The length of the CDR3 is 15 residues. V was shortened by 3 bases and J by 3 bases, with 12 bases between the two germline ends. The V gene's germline CDR1 is MNHEY and CDR2 SVGAGI. The CDR3 nucleotides are TGTGCCAGCAGTTATAGGGGTCTTCTCAATCAGCCCCAGCATTTT. It encodes CASSYRGLLNQPQHF.

V is TRBV7-9 and J is TRBJ2-3; 8 bases fit TRBD1. Trimming at V came to 5 bases and at J to 0 bases, leaving 13 bases not matched to a gene. The germline V gene encodes CDR1 SEHNR and CDR2 FQNEAQ (reference sequence). The length of the CDR3 is 18 residues. The CDR3 DNA follows: TGTGCCAGCAGCCCCAAATACCGACAGGGGACAAGCACAGATACGCAGTATTTT. Residues: CASSPKYRQGTSTDTQYF. Full variable domain (missing parts from reference TRBV7-9 and TRBJ2-3): DTGVSQNPRHKITKRGQNVTFRCDPISEHNRLYWYRQTLGQGPEFLTYFQNEAQLEKSRLLSDRFSAERPKGSFSTLEIQRTEQGDSAMYLCASSPKYRQGTSTDTQYFGPGTRLTVL.

V and J are TRBV11-2 and TRBJ1-5, with a weak D call TRBD1 (6 bases). With 5 bases removed from V and 3 bases from J, the gap between germline ends came to 11 bases. Germline CDR1 reads SGHAT; CDR2 reads FQNNGV. The CDR3 sequence is 14 residues long. DNA of the CDR3: TGTGCCAGCAGCATTCACAGGGACAATCAGCCCCAGCATTTT. Its translation is CASSIHRDNQPQHF.

The chain couples TRBV5-4 to TRBJ2-1; 10 nucleotides align to TRBD2. The V gene end was trimmed by 0 bases and the J gene end by 10 bases; junction bases not matched to a gene: 7. Germline values: CDR1 SGHNT, CDR2 YYREEE (reference sequence). This CDR3 comprises 15 residues. DNA for the CDR3: TGTGCCAGCAGCTTGGAGACTAGCGGGTTCTGGGAGCAGTTCTTC. Its translation: CASSLETSGFWEQFF.

V is TRBV30 and J is TRBJ1-3; D not certain. The CDR3 contains 11 residues. V was pared by 8 bases and J by 0 bases, with 5 bases between. Germline V gives CDR1 GTSNPN, CDR2 SVGIG (reference sequence). CDR3 in DNA: TGTGCCCTACGCTCTGGAAACACCATATATTTT. Protein sequence: CALRSGNTIYF. Complete variable domain (other parts from reference TRBV30 and TRBJ1-3): SQTIHQWPATLVQPVGSPLSLECTVEGTSNPNLYWYRQAAGRGLQLLFYSVGIGQISSEVPQNLSASRPQDRQFILSSKKLLLSDSGFYLCALRSGNTIYFGEGSWLTVV.